Below, one T cell receptor beta chain is given with its context. The antigen it binds to is not known. Nothing much larger sits one base from this clone, and base qualities are not available. From its cysteine to its phenylalanine, the CDR3 spans 15 amino acids. CDR3 DNA is the only sequence kept; it has 45 bases, read in frame from the first base. The CDR1 and CDR2 encoded by the germline V gene (reference sequence) are LNHDA and SQIVND. Unmatched junction bases come to 11, with V trimmed by 7 bases and J by 6 bases. The immunoSEQ assay was applied to genomic DNA for TCRB CDR3 sequencing. The authors processed their data as follows. Published virus-specific TCRB sequences were compared with patient CD8+ clones larger than 1%, and only a few matches were found. Nothing other than productive TCRB rearrangements was included in the analyses. Clonality was expressed as a Shannon entropy-based productive clonality index, with each clone defined by a unique TCRB CDR3 sequence. The template counts of each clone relative to the total templates per sample were used to calculate repertoire overlap between two samples. A correlation with a Spearman r of roughly 0.6 was found between V-gene usage by flow cytometry and V-gene usage by TCRB sequencing. Imported from immuneACCESS, the table was reduced by TCRdb to in-frame sequences with V and J called. These copies leave out some clones; in studies compared against another copy, an unresolved V gene accounts for under half, and the cause of the remainder is not known. V, J and clone size reflect that table, while D and trimming were determined from the DNA. This sample has around 15,000 clones in its table, and over 70% of those were observed once. The ten largest clones represent about 7.4% of the sample.

CD4+ and CD8+ cells were isolated by positive magnetic bead selection on an AutoMACS, and purity was checked by flow cytometry. A TCR V beta antibody panel was used in flow cytometry to screen first for clonal expansions, which were then characterized by TCRB deep sequencing of sorted CD8+ fractions. Ficoll-Paque PLUS density gradient separation was used to isolate peripheral blood mononuclear cells. DNA from CD4-enriched, CD8-enriched or PBMC samples was extracted using Nucleospin Tissue or Tissue XS kits and then quantified on a Qubit 2.0 fluorometer. The record originates from a study of somatic mutations in cytotoxic T cells in rheumatoid arthritis (dated by TCRdb to 2015 to 2018). A note on the overall study: Patient peripheral blood (under 31 ml EDTA) was drawn right after diagnosis and before any treatment started. For 60 or so rheumatoid arthritis patients and 20 or so healthy controls, TCRB deep sequencing was carried out. The study asked whether expanded CD8+ T-cell clones in newly diagnosed, untreated rheumatoid arthritis carry somatic mutations, and used TCRB deep sequencing to characterize clonality. Patient and control groups had essentially identical median ages. A FACSAria II or Sony SH800 was used to flow-sort some V beta antibody-stained T-cell populations at nearly 100% purity, and TCRB sequencing was also done on sorted V beta1+ cells. Study-wide findings and limitations: An increase of CD8+ clonality with age was seen in patients (Spearman r ≈ 0.46) but not in healthy controls. No adjustment for multiple comparisons was made for the slight TRBV07 underrepresentation in patients. There was no significant difference in CD8+ T-cell clonality between rheumatoid arthritis patients and age-matched healthy controls. It was unknown which antigens the expanded CD8+ clones targeted, and their absence from virus-specific databases did not exclude viral specificity. Several identical CD8+ TCRB sequences were found in both blood and synovial fluid, and in about an eighth of the 65 patients the largest CD8+ clone exceeded 20% of CD8+ cells.

Sample: CD8+ T cells sorted from blood. The chain employs TRBV19 and TRBJ2-2, with 7 bases in between that match TRBD1. The clonotype comes from an adult with rheumatoid arthritis. The DNA sequence is given as TGTGCCAGTACCCCGGGGACAGCCACCTCCGGGGAGCTGTTTTTT. Its coded protein is CASTPGTATSGELFF.